A single sample gave rise to the 13 T cell receptor beta chains below, sequenced in a study of neoadjuvant anti-PD-1 for oral cavity cancer. Only in-frame clones appear in the TCRdb table, and some are missing; sequencing was by immunoSEQ multiplex PCR. Counted here are roughly 14,000 clones, under 80% occurring once; the ten biggest clones make up around 2.4%. Time point specified: after neoadjuvant nivolumab, at surgical resection. Specimen: PBMCs, collected after nivolumab (anti-PD-1) treatment. These receptors were obtained from a person aged 40 to 85 with oral cavity squamous cell carcinoma.

This clone was recorded once. The chain has TRBV2 and TRBJ2-2; 7 nucleotides match TRBD2. The V gene end was trimmed by 3 bases and the J gene end by 7 bases; junction bases not matched to a gene: 8. Looked up from germline, CDR1 is SNHLY and CDR2 is FYNNEI. The CDR3 contains 15 residues. The CDR3 loop is CASSDRSGEGGELFF. The CDR3 DNA sequence: TGTGCCAGCAGTGATAGGAGCGGGGAGGGCGGGGAGCTGTTTTTT.

The gene calls are TRBV5-1 and TRBJ1-1; D is undetermined. Trimming took off 5 bases at V and 3 bases at J, with 11 bases between the two ends. CDR1 and CDR2 (germline): SGHRS, YFSETQ. The CDR3 consists of 13 residues. The CDR3 DNA follows: TGCGCCAGCAGTGCGGAATTTGACACTGAAGCTTTCTTT. Translation: CASSAEFDTEAFF. Full variable domain (missing parts from reference TRBV5-1 and TRBJ1-1): KAGVTQTPRYLIKTRGQQVTLSCSPISGHRSVSWYQQTPGQGLQFLFEYFSETQRNKGNFPGRFSGRQFSNSRSEMNVSTLELGDSALYLCASSAEFDTEAFFGQGTRLTVV.

This clone was counted only a few times. V is TRBV20-1 and J is TRBJ1-1; TRBD1 aligns across 9 bases. CDR1 is DFQATT, CDR2 SNEGSKA, per germline (reference sequence). This CDR3 has 10 residues. The CDR3 nucleotides are TGCGCCAGGGACAGGGATTTAACTTTCTTT. Its protein product is CARDRDLTFF.

This clone was counted a few times. V gene TRBV15 combines with J gene TRBJ2-6; D ambiguous. This CDR3 region has 18 residues. V lost 0 bases, J lost 3 bases, and 15 bases lay in between. CDR1 LNHNV and CDR2 YYDKDF come from the germline V gene (reference sequence). The CDR3 spells CATSREGPLRFGANVLTF. Here the CDR3 DNA reads TGTGCCACCAGCAGAGAAGGACCCCTTAGATTTGGGGCCAACGTCCTGACTTTC.

The rearrangement joins TRBV15 to TRBJ1-5; D remains unclear. CDR1 LNHNV and CDR2 YYDKDF come from the germline V gene (reference sequence). This CDR3 is built from 17 residues. V lost 1 base and J 3 bases, leaving 16 bases between the germline ends. CDR3 bases: TGTGCCACCAGCAGAGCGACTAACGTCCTCTTCAATCAGCCCCAGCATTTT. Translated: CATSRATNVLFNQPQHF. The full variable domain, in which reference TRBV15 and TRBJ1-5 provide the parts outside the CDR3, is DAMVIQNPRYQVTQFGKPVTLSCSQTLNHNVMYWYQQKSSQAPKLLFHYYDKDFNNEADTPDNFQSRRPNTSFCFLDIRSPGLGDTAMYLCATSRATNVLFNQPQHFGDGTRLSIL.

V is TRBV7-2 and J is TRBJ2-1; the D gene could be TRBD1 or TRBD2 (5 bases each). The germline gives CDR1 SGHTA, CDR2 FQGNSA. CDR3 length: 15 residues. Trimming pared 5 bases from V and 8 bases from J, leaving 19 bases between. CDR3 region: CASSRDGTAGDEQFF. The CDR3 bases are TGTGCCAGCAGCCGAGACGGGACCGCCGGCGATGAGCAGTTCTTC. The variable domain in full, with the rest retrieved from reference TRBV7-2 and TRBJ2-1, is GAGVSQSPSNKVTEKGKDVELRCDPISGHTALYWYRQSLGQGLEFLIYFQGNSAPDKSGLPSDRFSAERTGGSVSTLTIQRTQQEDSAVYLCASSRDGTAGDEQFFGPGTRLTVL.

The V call is TRBV7-8, the J call TRBJ1-2; D gene uncertain. The CDR3 length is 14 residues. With 0 bases removed from V and 4 bases from J, the gap between germline ends came to 9 bases. Germline lookup yields CDR1 SGHVS and CDR2 FQNEAQ. The DNA for the CDR3 is TGTGCCAGCAGCTTAGCGTCAATAACCTATGGCTACACCTTC. Amino acid sequence: CASSLASITYGYTF.

The J gene is TRBJ1-5, the V gene TRBV5-1, with D perhaps matching TRBD1 (5 bases). The CDR3 totals 14 residues. The V end lost 4 bases, the J end lost 2 bases, and 10 bases lay between the germline ends. In germline, CDR1 is SGHRS, CDR2 YFSETQ. CDR3 DNA sequence: TGCGCCAGCAGCGACGTGGGGGGCAATCAGCCCCAGCATTTT. Translation gives CASSDVGGNQPQHF.

This chain joins TRBV11-2 and TRBJ2-7, with 11 bases that match TRBD1. Looked up from germline, CDR1 is SGHAT and CDR2 is FQNNGV. J lost 2 bases, V lost 5 bases, and 14 bases had no gene match. CDR3 size: 18 residues. Here the CDR3 reads CASSPLTGTGGGAYEQYF. The CDR3 nucleotides read TGTGCCAGCAGCCCACTCACCGGGACAGGGGGAGGAGCCTACGAGCAGTACTTC.

J is TRBJ1-4 and V is TRBV7-6; the D is unclear. Deletions cut 5 bases from V and 5 bases from J, with 9 bases between. CDR1 SGHVS and CDR2 FNYEAQ come from the germline V gene. The length of the CDR3 is 13 residues. The CDR3 reads CASSLGPNEKLFF. In DNA form, the CDR3 reads TGTGCCAGCAGCCTAGGTCCGAATGAAAAACTGTTTTTT. Together with reference TRBV7-6 and TRBJ1-4, the CDR3 gives the full variable domain: GAGVSQSPRYKVTKRGQDVALRCDPISGHVSLYWYRQALGQGPEFLTYFNYEAQQDKSGLPNDRFSAERPEGSISTLTIQRTEQRDSAMYRCASSLGPNEKLFFGSGTQLSVL.

V usage is TRBV9 and J usage is TRBJ1-6; no definite D call. This CDR3 has 14 amino acids. Trimming left V 0 bases short and J 3 bases short, with 4 bases between. The germline V gene has CDR1 SGDLS and CDR2 YYNGEE. CDR3 coding DNA: TGTGCCAGCAGCGTAGGTGTCTATAATTCACCCCTCCACTTT. Protein: CASSVGVYNSPLHF.

This chain joins TRBV6-6 and TRBJ2-1; 7 bases align to TRBD2. CDR3 size: 13 residues. With V trimmed by 5 bases and J by 13 bases, 11 bases remained unmatched. The germline CDR1 and CDR2 sequences are MNHNY and SVGAGI (reference sequence). The CDR3 spells CASSNTAGDLQFF. In nucleotides, the CDR3 is TGTGCCAGCAGTAATACGGCGGGGGACCTTCAGTTCTTC.

The chain joins TRBV30 to TRBJ2-2, with D hard to call. This CDR3 is built from 14 residues. V was shortened by 0 bases and J by 6 bases, with 11 bases between the two germline ends. Germline lookup yields CDR1 GTSNPN and CDR2 SVGIG (reference sequence). The CDR3 nucleotides are TGTGCCTGGAGTGTATCTCCTGGATCCGGGGAGCTGTTTTTT. Its protein is CAWSVSPGSGELFF.